The source of this TCR beta chain is a study of T cell responses to AZD1222 COVID-19 vaccine. The method was immunoSEQ multiplex PCR; TCRdb's version includes in-frame clones alone and lacks a portion of them. The sample lists about 150,000 clones; more than 85% were seen once. V lost 1 base and J lost 4, with 15 bases in between. The CDR3 runs to 16 residues. CDR1 and CDR2 from the germline V gene are SGHAT and FQDESV (reference sequence). The material was peripheral blood, obtained on day 0 of AZD1222 vaccination. This TCR came from an adult in good health. V usage is TRBV11-1 and J usage is TRBJ2-3; D gene uncertain. The CDR3 loop is CASSLEDLGSPDTQYF. CDR3 DNA: TGTGCCAGCAGCTTAGAGGATCTAGGTTCCCCAGATACGCAGTATTTT.